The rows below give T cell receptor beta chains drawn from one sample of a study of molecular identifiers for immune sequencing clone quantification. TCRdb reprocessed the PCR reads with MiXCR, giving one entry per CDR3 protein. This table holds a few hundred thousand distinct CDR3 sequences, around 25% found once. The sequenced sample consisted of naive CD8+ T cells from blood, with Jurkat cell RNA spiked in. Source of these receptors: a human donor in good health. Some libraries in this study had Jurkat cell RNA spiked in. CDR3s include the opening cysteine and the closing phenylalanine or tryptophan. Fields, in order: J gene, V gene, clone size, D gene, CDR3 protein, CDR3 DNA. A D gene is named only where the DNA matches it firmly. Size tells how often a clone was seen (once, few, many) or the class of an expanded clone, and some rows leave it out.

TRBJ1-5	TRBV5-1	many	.	CASPGRSNQPQHF	TGCGCCAGCCCGGGAAGAAGCAATCAGCCCCAGCATTTT
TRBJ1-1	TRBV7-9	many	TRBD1	CASRPGTGTEAFF	TGTGCCAGCAGACCCGGGACAGGGACTGAAGCTTTCTTT
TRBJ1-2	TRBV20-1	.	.	CSARDLKGSNNYGYTF	TGCAGTGCTAGAGATCTAAAGGGGTCTAACAACTATGGCTACACCTTC
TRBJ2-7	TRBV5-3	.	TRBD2	CASGHIQSGGNEQYF	TGTGCCAGCGGCCACATCCAGTCCGGGGGGAACGAGCAGTACTTC
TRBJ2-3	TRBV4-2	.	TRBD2	CASRGPGTSGIGRADTQYF	TGTGCCAGCAGAGGGCCCGGGACTAGCGGGATTGGGCGGGCAGATACGCAGTATTTT
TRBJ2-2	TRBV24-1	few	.	CATSDDHTGELFF	TGTGCCACCAGTGATGACCACACCGGGGAGCTGTTTTTT
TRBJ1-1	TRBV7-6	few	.	CASSLAQGWQNQAFF	TGTGCCAGCAGCTTAGCCCAGGGATGGCAAAATCAAGCTTTCTTT
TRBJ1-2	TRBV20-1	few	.	CSARDVGVEGYTF	TGCAGTGCTAGAGATGTAGGGGTTGAAGGCTACACCTTC
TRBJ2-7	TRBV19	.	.	CASLGHPTYEQYF	TGTGCCAGCTTAGGACACCCTACCTACGAGCAGTACTTC
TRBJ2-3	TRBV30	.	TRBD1	CAWSVQGFPDTQYF	TGTGCCTGGAGTGTACAGGGGTTCCCAGATACGCAGTATTTT
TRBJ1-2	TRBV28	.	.	CASSFPTGPTTGYIYGYTF	TGTGCCAGCAGTTTCCCCACCGGGCCAACCACCGGCTATATCTATGGCTACACCTTC
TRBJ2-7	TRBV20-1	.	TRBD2	CSARVSIGTSGSYEQYF	TGCAGTGCTAGAGTTTCAATAGGGACTAGCGGTTCCTACGAGCAGTACTTC
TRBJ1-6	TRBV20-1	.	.	CSARDTRREYNSPLHF	TGCAGTGCTAGAGATACCAGAAGAGAATATAATTCACCCCTCCACTTT
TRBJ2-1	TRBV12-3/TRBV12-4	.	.	CASSFVRHEQFF	TGTGCCAGCAGTTTCGTGCGGCATGAGCAGTTCTTC
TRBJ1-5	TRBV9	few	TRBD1	CASSLQGEKWQPQHF	TGTGCCAGCAGCCTCCAGGGGGAGAAGTGGCAGCCCCAGCATTTT
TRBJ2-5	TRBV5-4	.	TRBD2	CASSSAGAGLGETQYF	TGTGCCAGCAGCTCCGCCGGAGCGGGGCTGGGGGAGACCCAGTACTTC
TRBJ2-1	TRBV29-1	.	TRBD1	CSTPPPNRDRGLGEQFF	TGCAGCACTCCCCCCCCTAACCGGGACAGGGGGCTCGGTGAGCAGTTCTTC
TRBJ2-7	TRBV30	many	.	CAWSVNRNGQYF	TGTGCCTGGAGTGTAAACAGAAACGGGCAGTACTTC
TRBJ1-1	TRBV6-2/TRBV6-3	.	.	CARAHGPPNTEAFF	TGTGCCCGCGCTCATGGGCCCCCGAACACTGAAGCTTTCTTT
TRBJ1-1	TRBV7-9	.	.	CASSLASFGTEAFF	TGTGCCAGCAGCTTAGCTTCCTTTGGGACTGAAGCTTTCTTT
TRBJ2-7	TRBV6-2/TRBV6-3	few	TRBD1	CASDAGTGGHEQYF	TGTGCCAGCGACGCCGGGACAGGCGGCCACGAGCAGTACTTC
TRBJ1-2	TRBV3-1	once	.	CASSQDSEEAAYGYTF	TGTGCCAGCAGCCAAGATTCGGAGGAGGCAGCCTATGGCTACACCTTC